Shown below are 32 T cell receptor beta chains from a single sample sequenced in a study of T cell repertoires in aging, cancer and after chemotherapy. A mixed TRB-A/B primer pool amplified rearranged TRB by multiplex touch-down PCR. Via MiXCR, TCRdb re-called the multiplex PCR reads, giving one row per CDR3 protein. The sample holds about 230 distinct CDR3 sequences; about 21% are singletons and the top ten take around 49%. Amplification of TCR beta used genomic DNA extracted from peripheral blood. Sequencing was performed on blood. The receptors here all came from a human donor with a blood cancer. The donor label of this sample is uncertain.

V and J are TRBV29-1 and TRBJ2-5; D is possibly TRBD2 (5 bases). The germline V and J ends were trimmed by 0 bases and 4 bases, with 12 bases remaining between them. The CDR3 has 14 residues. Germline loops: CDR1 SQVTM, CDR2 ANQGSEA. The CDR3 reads CSVEDGRGRETQYF. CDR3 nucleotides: TGCAGCGTTGAAGACGGCCGTGGGAGAGAGACCCAGTACTTC.

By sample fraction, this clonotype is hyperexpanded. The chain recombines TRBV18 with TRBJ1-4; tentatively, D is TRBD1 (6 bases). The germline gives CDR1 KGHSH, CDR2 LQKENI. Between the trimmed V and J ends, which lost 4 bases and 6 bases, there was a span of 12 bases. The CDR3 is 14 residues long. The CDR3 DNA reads TGTGCCAGCTCACTTCAGGGGTATTATGAAAAACTGTTTTTT. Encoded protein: CASSLQGYYEKLFF.

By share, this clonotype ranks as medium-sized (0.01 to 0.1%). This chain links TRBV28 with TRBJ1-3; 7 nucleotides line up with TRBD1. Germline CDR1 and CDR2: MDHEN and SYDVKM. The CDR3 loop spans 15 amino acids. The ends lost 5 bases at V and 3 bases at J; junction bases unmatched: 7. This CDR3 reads CASSLGGANGNTIYF. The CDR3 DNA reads TGTGCCAGCAGTCTAGGGGGCGCGAATGGAAACACCATATATTTT.

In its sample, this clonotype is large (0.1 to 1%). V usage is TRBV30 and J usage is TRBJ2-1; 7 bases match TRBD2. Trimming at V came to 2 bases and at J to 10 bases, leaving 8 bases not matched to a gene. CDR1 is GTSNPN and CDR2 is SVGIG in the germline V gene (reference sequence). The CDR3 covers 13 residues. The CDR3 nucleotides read TGTGCCTGGAGTCCCGGGACTACACAAGAGCAGTTCTTC. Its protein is CAWSPGTTQEQFF.

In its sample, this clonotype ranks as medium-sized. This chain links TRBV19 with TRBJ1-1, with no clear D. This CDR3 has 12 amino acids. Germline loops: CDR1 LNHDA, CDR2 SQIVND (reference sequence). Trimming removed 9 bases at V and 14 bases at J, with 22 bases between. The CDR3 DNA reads TGTGCCAGCAGTCATGCAAACACAGAAGTCTTCTTT. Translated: CASSHANTEVFF.

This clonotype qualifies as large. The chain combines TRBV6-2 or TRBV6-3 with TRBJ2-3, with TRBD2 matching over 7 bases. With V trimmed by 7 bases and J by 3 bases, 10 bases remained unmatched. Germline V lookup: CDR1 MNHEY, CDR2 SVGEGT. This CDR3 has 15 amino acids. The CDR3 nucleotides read TGTGCCAGCACCGATGGGGACGGGGGGACAGATACGCAGTATTTT. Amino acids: CASTDGDGGTDTQYF.

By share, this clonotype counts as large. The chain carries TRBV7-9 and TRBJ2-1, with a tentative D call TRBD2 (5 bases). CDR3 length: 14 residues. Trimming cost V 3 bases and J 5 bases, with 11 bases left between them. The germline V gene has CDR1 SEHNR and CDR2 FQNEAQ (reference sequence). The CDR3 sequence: CASSLPGFNNEQFF. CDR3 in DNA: TGTGCCAGCAGCTTGCCGGGGTTCAACAATGAGCAGTTCTTC.

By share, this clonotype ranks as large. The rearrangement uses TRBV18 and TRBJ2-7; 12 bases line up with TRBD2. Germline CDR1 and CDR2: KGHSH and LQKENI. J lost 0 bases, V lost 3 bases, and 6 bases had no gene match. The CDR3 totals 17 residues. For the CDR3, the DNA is TGTGCCAGCTCACCGACTAGCGGGGGCGCGAGCTCCTACGAGCAGTACTTC. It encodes CASSPTSGGASSYEQYF.

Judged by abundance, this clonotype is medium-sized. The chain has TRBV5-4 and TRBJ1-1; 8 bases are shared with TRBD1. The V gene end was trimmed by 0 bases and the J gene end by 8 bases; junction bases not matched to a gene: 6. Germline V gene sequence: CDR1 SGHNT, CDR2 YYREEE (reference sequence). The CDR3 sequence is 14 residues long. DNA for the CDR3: TGTGCCAGCAGCTTGGATGGGACAGGTGGAGAAGCTTTCTTT. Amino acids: CASSLDGTGGEAFF.

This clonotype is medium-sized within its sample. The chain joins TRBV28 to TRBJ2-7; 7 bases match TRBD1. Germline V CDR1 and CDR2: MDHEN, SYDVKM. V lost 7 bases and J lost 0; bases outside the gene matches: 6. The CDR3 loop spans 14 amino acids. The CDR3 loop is CASKGTDSSYEQYF. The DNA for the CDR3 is TGTGCCAGCAAAGGGACAGATAGCTCCTACGAGCAGTACTTC.

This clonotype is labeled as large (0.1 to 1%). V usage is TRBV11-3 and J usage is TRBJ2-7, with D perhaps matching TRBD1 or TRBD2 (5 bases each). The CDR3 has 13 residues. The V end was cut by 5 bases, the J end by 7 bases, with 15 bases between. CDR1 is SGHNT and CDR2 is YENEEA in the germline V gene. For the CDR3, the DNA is TGTGCCAGCAGCCATAGAGGGGCACTTGAGCAGTACTTC. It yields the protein CASSHRGALEQYF.

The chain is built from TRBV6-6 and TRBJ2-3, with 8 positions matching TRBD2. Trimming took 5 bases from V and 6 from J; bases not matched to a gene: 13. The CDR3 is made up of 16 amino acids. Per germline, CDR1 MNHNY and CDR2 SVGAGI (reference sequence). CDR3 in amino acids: CASSPTFSGAGDTQYF. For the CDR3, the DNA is TGTGCCAGCAGTCCAACCTTTAGCGGGGCGGGTGATACGCAGTATTTT.

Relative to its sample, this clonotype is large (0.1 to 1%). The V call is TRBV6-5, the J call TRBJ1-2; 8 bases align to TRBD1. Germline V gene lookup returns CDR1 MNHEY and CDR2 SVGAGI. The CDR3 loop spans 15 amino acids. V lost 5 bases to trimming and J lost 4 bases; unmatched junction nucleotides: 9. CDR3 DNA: TGTGCCAGCAGTACCCGGACAGGGAAAGCCTATGGCTACACCTTC. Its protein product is CASSTRTGKAYGYTF.

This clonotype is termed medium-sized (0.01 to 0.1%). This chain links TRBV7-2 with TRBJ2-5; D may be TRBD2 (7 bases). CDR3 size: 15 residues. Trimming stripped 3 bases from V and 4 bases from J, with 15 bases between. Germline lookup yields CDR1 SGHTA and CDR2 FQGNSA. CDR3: CASSFRRGGGETQYF. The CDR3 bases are TGTGCCAGCAGCTTTCGGAGGGGGGGGGGAGAGACCCAGTACTTC.

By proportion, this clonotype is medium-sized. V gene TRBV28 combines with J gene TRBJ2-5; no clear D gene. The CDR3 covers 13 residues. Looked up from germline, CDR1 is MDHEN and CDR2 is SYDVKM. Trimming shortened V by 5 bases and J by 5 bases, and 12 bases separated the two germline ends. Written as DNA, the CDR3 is TGTGCCAGCAGTACCGTTGTGGGGGAGACCCAGTACTTC. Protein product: CASSTVVGETQYF.

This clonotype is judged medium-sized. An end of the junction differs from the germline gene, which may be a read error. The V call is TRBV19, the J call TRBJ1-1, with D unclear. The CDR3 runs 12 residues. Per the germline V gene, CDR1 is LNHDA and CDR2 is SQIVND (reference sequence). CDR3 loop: CASSIGSTEVFF. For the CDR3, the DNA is TGTGCCAGCAGTATAGGGAGTACAGAAGTCTTCTTT.

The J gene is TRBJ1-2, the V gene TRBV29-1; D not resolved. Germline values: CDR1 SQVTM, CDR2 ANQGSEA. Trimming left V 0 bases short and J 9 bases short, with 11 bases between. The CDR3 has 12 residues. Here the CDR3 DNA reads TGCAGCGTTGAAGATCTGGCCGGGAGCTACACCTTC. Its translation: CSVEDLAGSYTF. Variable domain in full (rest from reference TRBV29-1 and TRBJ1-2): SAVISQKPSRDICQRGTSLTIQCQVDSQVTMMFWYRQQPGQSLTLIATANQGSEATYESGFVIDKFPISRPNLTFSTLTVSNMSPEDSSIYLCSVEDLAGSYTFGSGTRLTVV.

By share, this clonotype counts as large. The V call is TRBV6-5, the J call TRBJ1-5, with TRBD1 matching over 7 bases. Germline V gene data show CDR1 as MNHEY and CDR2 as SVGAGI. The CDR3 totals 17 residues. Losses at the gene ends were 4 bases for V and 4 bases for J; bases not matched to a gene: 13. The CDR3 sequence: CASSSRQGPQKNQPQHF. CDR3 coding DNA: TGTGCCAGCAGTTCTCGACAGGGCCCCCAAAAGAATCAGCCCCAGCATTTT.

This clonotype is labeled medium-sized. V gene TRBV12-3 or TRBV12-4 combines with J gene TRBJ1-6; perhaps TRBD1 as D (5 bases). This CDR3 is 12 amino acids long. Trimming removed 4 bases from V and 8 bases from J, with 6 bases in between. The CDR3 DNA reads TGTGCCAGCAGTTCAGGGTATTCACCCCTCCACTTT. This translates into CASSSGYSPLHF.

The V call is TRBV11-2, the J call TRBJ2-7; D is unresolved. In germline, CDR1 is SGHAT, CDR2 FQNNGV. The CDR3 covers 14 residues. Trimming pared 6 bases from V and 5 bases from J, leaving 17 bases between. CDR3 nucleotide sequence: TGTGCCAGCAGGCCTGCATTGGTCCTCGACGAGCAGTACTTC. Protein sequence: CASRPALVLDEQYF.

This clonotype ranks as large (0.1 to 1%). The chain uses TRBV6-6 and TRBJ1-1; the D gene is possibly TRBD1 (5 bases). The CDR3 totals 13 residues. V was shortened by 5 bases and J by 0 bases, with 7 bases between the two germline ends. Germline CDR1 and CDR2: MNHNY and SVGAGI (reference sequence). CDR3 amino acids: CASSTGVNTEAFF. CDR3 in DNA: TGTGCCAGCAGTACGGGGGTGAACACTGAAGCTTTCTTT.

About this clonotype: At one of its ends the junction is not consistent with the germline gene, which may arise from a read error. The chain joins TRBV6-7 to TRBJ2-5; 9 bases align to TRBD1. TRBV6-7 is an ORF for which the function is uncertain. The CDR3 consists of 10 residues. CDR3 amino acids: CASRTGGSNF. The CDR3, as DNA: TGTGCCAGCAGAACAGGGGGCTCCAACTTC.

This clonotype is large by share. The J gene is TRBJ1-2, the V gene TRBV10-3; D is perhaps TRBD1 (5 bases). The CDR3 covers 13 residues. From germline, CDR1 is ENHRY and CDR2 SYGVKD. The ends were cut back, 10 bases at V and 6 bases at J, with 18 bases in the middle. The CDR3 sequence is CASIEGRGDGYTF. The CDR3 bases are TGTGCCAGCATCGAGGGGAGAGGGGATGGCTACACCTTC.

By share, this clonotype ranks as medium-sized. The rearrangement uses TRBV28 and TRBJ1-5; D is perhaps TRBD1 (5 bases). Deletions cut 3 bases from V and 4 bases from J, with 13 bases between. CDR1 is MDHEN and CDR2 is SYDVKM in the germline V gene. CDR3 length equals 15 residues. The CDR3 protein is CASSLSGDWNQPQHF. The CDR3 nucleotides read TGTGCCAGCAGTTTGTCGGGGGATTGGAATCAGCCCCAGCATTTT. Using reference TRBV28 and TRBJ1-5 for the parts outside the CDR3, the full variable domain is DVKVTQSSRYLVKRTGEKVFLECVQDMDHENMFWYRQDPGLGLRLIYFSYDVKMKEKGDIPEGYSVSREKKERFSLILESASTNQTSMYLCASSLSGDWNQPQHFGDGTRLSIL.

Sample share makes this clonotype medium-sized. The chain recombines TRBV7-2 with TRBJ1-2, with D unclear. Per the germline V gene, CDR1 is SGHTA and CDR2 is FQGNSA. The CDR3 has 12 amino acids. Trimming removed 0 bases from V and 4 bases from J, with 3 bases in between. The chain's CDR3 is CASSLAVYGYTF. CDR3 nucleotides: TGTGCCAGCAGCTTAGCGGTCTATGGCTACACCTTC.

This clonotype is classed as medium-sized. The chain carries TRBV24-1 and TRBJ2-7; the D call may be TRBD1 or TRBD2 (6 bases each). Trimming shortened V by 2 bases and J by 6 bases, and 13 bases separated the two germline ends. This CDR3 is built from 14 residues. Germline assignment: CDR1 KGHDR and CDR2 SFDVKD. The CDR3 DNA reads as TGTGCCACCAGTGATTCCCGGGGGCCTAGCGAGCAGTACTTC. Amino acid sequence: CATSDSRGPSEQYF.

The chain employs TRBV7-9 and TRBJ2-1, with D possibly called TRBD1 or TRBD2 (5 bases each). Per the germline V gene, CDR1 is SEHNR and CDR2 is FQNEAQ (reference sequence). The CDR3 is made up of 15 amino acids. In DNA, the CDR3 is TGTGTCAGAAGCTTGGGGGACGGGATCTACAATGAGCAGTTCTTC. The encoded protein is CVRSLGDGIYNEQFF.

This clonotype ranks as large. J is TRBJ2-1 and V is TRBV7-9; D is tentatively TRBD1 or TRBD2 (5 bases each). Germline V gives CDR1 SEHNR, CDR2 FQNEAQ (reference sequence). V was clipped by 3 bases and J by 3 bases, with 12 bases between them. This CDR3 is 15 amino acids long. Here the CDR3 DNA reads TGTGCCAGCAGCTTGGGGGACGGGATCTACAATGAGCAGTTCTTC. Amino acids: CASSLGDGIYNEQFF.

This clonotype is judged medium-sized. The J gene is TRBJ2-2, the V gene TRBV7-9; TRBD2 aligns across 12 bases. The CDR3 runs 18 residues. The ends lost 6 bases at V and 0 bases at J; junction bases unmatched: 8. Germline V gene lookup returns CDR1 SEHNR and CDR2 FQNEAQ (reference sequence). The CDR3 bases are TGTGCCAGCAGTTCCCTGACTAGCGGGGGACCGAACACCGGGGAGCTGTTTTTT. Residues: CASSSLTSGGPNTGELFF.

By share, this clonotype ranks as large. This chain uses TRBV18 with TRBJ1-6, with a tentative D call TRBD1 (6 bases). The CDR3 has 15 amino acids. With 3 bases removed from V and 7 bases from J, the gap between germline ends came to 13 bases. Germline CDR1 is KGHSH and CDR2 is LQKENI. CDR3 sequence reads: CASSPSGEGNSPLHF. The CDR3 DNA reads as TGTGCCAGCTCACCTTCAGGGGAGGGGAATTCACCCCTCCACTTT.

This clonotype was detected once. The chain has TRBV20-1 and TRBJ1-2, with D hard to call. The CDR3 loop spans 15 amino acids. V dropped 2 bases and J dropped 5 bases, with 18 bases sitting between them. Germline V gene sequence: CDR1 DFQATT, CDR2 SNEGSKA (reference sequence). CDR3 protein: CSARTFGWGRYGYTF. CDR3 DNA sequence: TGCAGTGCTAGAACTTTCGGGTGGGGTAGATATGGCTACACCTTC.

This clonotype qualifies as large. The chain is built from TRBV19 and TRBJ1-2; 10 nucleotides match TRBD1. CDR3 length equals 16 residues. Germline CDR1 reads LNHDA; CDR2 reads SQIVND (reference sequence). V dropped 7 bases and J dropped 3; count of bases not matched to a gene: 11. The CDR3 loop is CASKSPLGQGDYGYTF. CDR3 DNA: TGTGCCAGTAAAAGTCCCCTCGGACAGGGGGACTATGGCTACACCTTC.